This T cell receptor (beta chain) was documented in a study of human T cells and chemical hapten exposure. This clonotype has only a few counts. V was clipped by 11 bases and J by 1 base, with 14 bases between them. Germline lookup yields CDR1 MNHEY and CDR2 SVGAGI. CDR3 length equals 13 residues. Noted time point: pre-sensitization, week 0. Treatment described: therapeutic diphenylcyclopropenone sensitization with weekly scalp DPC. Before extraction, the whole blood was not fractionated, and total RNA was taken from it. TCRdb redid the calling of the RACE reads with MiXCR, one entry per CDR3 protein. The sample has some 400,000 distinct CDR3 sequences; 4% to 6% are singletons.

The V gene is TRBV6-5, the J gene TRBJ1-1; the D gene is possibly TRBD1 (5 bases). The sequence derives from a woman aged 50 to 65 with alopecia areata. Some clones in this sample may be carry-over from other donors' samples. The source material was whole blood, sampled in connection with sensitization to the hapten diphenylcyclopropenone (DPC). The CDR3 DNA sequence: TGTGCCGTCTTTAGGGGAGGGAACACTGAAGCTTTCTTT. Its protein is CAVFRGGNTEAFF.